This T cell receptor (beta chain) was sequenced in a study of blood T cell repertoires in COVID-19. V shed 2 bases and J shed 2 bases, with 10 bases lying between them. This CDR3 is 14 amino acids long. Germline V lookup: CDR1 SGHKS, CDR2 YYEKEE (reference sequence). The assay was immunoSEQ multiplex PCR, and TCRdb's table has in-frame clones only and misses some. The sample records 130,000 or so clones, roughly four fifths being singletons. The sequenced sample was peripheral blood. The chain has TRBV5-5 and TRBJ1-1; D is unclear. The sequence was obtained from a human donor in a cohort sampled during active COVID-19. The CDR3 loop reads CASSFYGQNTEAFF. DNA for the CDR3: TGTGCCAGCAGCTTTTATGGGCAAAACACTGAAGCTTTCTTT.